Below, 31 T cell receptor beta chains from the same sample are listed, as sequenced in a study of T cell repertoires in cytomegalovirus infection. TCRdb processed the reads anew with MiXCR; each CDR3 protein has one entry. Among 150,000 to 200,000 distinct CDR3 sequences listed, 13% to 15% were seen once. Sequenced: PBMCs. The receptors were sampled from a human donor in good health (CMV status not recorded). Some clones in this sample may be carry-over from other donors' samples.

This clonotype showed up just a few times. The chain employs TRBV14 and TRBJ2-4; 7 nucleotides match TRBD2. V shed 3 bases and J 7 bases; nucleotides not matched to a gene: 6. Germline V gene sequence: CDR1 SGHDN, CDR2 FVKESK. This CDR3 contains 14 residues. The chain's CDR3 is CASSHAGESNIQYF. DNA for the CDR3: TGTGCCAGCAGCCATGCGGGAGAATCGAACATTCAGTACTTC.

The V gene is TRBV29-1, the J gene TRBJ2-5; 7 bases agree with TRBD1. CDR1 SQVTM and CDR2 ANQGSEA come from the germline V gene. The CDR3 runs 12 residues. V shed 4 bases and J 5 bases; nucleotides not matched to a gene: 4. The CDR3 DNA is TGCAGCGTTGGACAGGGTGGCGAGACCCAGTACTTC. It translates to CSVGQGGETQYF.

This chain joins TRBV6-2 or TRBV6-3 and TRBJ2-7; maybe TRBD1 (6 bases). Germline V lookup: CDR1 MNHEY, CDR2 SVGEGT. V gave up 6 bases and J gave up 2 bases, with 20 bases separating them. This CDR3 region has 16 residues. The CDR3: CASRTTVTGRTYEQYF. Written as DNA, the CDR3 is TGTGCCAGCAGAACTACCGTAACAGGGCGAACCTACGAGCAGTACTTC.

Only a few counts were recorded for this clonotype. The rearrangement links TRBV4-3 to TRBJ1-2; D perhaps matches TRBD1 (5 bases). Germline assignment: CDR1 LGHNA and CDR2 YSLEER. This CDR3 is built from 15 residues. Trimming pared 4 bases from V and 0 bases from J, leaving 12 bases between. CDR3 nucleotides: TGCGCCAGCAGCCCCTATACAGGTTCTAACTATGGCTACACCTTC. It specifies CASSPYTGSNYGYTF.

This clonotype was seen many times. The chain combines TRBV12-3 or TRBV12-4 with TRBJ2-3, with TRBD1 matching 8 bases. V shed 8 bases, J shed 4 bases, and the junction held 14 bases outside the gene matches. The CDR3 totals 16 residues. The CDR3 sequence: CASSNGRGTGADTQYF. In DNA, the CDR3 is TGTGCCAGCTCGAATGGACGGGGGACAGGCGCAGATACGCAGTATTTT.

This clonotype was picked up a small number of times. The chain has TRBV6-6 and TRBJ1-6; TRBD1 aligns across 8 bases. The germline V gene encodes CDR1 MNHNY and CDR2 SVGAGI (reference sequence). Germline trimming cut 6 bases from V and 9 bases from J; bases unmatched to any gene: 7. The CDR3 is made up of 14 amino acids. The CDR3 spells CASSQDRGRSPLHF. Written as DNA, the CDR3 is TGTGCCAGCAGCCAAGACAGGGGCCGTTCACCCCTCCACTTT.

This clonotype was seen many times. The V call is TRBV7-2, the J call TRBJ2-7, with 7 bases matching TRBD2. Per germline, CDR1 SGHTA and CDR2 FQGNSA. With V trimmed by 3 bases and J by 4 bases, 6 bases remained unmatched. The CDR3 extends over 14 amino acids. CDR3 region: CASSFFRGSYEQYF. The CDR3 coding sequence is TGTGCCAGCAGCTTTTTTCGCGGGAGTTACGAGCAGTACTTC.

This clonotype was seen repeatedly, ten times or more. The chain is built from TRBV10-3 and TRBJ2-1, with D tentatively TRBD2 (6 bases). This CDR3 has 14 amino acids. Germline values: CDR1 ENHRY, CDR2 SYGVKD. Trimming took 10 bases from V and 6 from J, leaving 19 bases between them. The CDR3 reads CATRGTPLSNEQFF. CDR3 coding DNA: TGTGCCACCCGGGGGACCCCCCTGTCCAATGAGCAGTTCTTC.

The V gene is TRBV14, the J gene TRBJ1-2; no clear D. This CDR3 region has 15 residues. The germline CDR1 and CDR2 sequences are SGHDN and FVKESK. Trimming cost V 0 bases and J 4 bases, with 12 bases left between them. CDR3 in amino acids: CASSQDAWPGYGYTF. In DNA, the CDR3 is TGTGCCAGCAGCCAAGACGCATGGCCAGGCTATGGCTACACCTTC.

This clonotype was recorded many times. The J gene is TRBJ2-7, the V gene TRBV7-8, with D maybe TRBD1 (5 bases). Trimming cost V 5 bases and J 2 bases, with 13 bases left between them. The germline CDR1 and CDR2 sequences are SGHVS and FQNEAQ. CDR3 length: 14 residues. This chain's CDR3 is CASSLRHRTYEQYF. In DNA, the CDR3 is TGTGCCAGCAGCCTCCGGCACAGGACCTACGAGCAGTACTTC.

In its sample, this clonotype was seen many times. The CDR3 DNA reads as TGTGCCAGTAGTATAGAAGACCCAGGACATTACACTGAAGCTTTCTTT. This sequence encodes CASSIEDPGHYTEAFF. V gene TRBV19 combines with J gene TRBJ1-1; D possibly corresponds to TRBD1 (5 bases). Germline values: CDR1 LNHDA, CDR2 SQIVND (reference sequence). V was shortened by 0 bases and J by 3 bases, with 14 bases between the two germline ends. The CDR3 spans 16 residues. Full variable domain (rest looked up from reference TRBV19 and TRBJ1-1): DGGITQSPKYLFRKEGQNVTLSCEQNLNHDAMYWYRQDPGQGLRLIYYSQIVNDFQKGDIAEGYSVSREKKESFPLTVTSAQKNPTAFYLCASSIEDPGHYTEAFFGQGTRLTVV.

This clonotype was detected many times. This rearrangement joins TRBV7-2 to TRBJ1-5; maybe TRBD1 (5 bases). The CDR3 covers 14 residues. CDR1 and CDR2 (germline): SGHTA, FQGNSA. Between the trimmed V and J ends, which lost 5 bases and 3 bases, there was a span of 11 bases. CDR3 DNA: TGTGCCAGCAGCCCTGACAGTTCCAATCAGCCCCAGCATTTT. Residues: CASSPDSSNQPQHF. Using reference TRBV7-2 and TRBJ1-5 for the parts outside the CDR3, the full variable domain is GAGVSQSPSNKVTEKGKDVELRCDPISGHTALYWYRQSLGQGLEFLIYFQGNSAPDKSGLPSDRFSAERTGGSVSTLTIQRTQQEDSAVYLCASSPDSSNQPQHFGDGTRLSIL.

The chain links TRBV7-9 to TRBJ2-7, with TRBD1 as a possible D gene (6 bases). CDR1 and CDR2 (germline): SEHNR, FQNEAQ (reference sequence). V lost 5 bases to trimming and J lost 1 base, with 15 bases between them. This CDR3 spans 15 amino acids. CDR3 residues: CASSPRGIESYEQYF. CDR3 coding DNA: TGTGCCAGCAGCCCGAGGGGGATTGAGTCCTACGAGCAGTACTTC.

This sequence joins TRBV20-1 and TRBJ1-6, with TRBD1 matching 7 bases. Germline trimming cut 5 bases from V and 7 bases from J; bases unmatched to any gene: 5. The CDR3 runs 13 residues. Germline CDR1 and CDR2: DFQATT and SNEGSKA (reference sequence). CDR3 loop: CSALTGLNSPLHF. The CDR3 DNA sequence: TGCAGTGCTCTGACAGGGCTGAATTCACCCCTCCACTTT.

In its sample, this clonotype was seen many times. This chain uses TRBV12-3 or TRBV12-4 with TRBJ2-1; D possibly corresponds to TRBD2 (5 bases). Trimming cost V 3 bases and J 4 bases, with 7 bases left between them. The CDR3 extends over 13 amino acids. The CDR3 spells CASSLGEYNEQFF. As DNA, the CDR3 is TGTGCCAGCAGTTTGGGAGAATACAATGAGCAGTTCTTC.

The genes are TRBV19 and TRBJ1-1; possible D gene TRBD1, 5 bases. The CDR3 has 15 residues. The V gene's germline CDR1 is LNHDA and CDR2 SQIVND (reference sequence). Between the trimmed V and J ends, which lost 6 bases and 0 bases, there was a span of 14 bases. The CDR3 reads CASSLGEGMNTEAFF. CDR3 DNA sequence: TGTGCCAGTAGCCTGGGGGAGGGTATGAACACTGAAGCTTTCTTT.

V usage is TRBV9 and J usage is TRBJ2-5; a weak D match, TRBD2 (6 bases). Germline CDR1 is SGDLS and CDR2 is YYNGEE. V gave up 0 bases and J gave up 2 bases, with 14 bases separating them. This CDR3 is built from 16 residues. The CDR3 DNA sequence: TGTGCCAGCAGCGTAGGGGGGACTTCGTGGCAAGAGACCCAGTACTTC. Translation gives CASSVGGTSWQETQYF. Full variable domain (rest looked up from reference TRBV9 and TRBJ2-5): DSGVTQTPKHLITATGQRVTLRCSPRSGDLSVYWYQQSLDQGLQFLIQYYNGEERAKGNILERFSAQQFPDLHSELNLSSLELGDSALYFCASSVGGTSWQETQYFGPGTRLLVL.

In this sample, this clonotype turned up many times. The chain recombines TRBV2 with TRBJ1-2; D not certain. V was shortened by 7 bases and J by 0 bases, with 6 bases between the two germline ends. CDR1 is SNHLY, CDR2 FYNNEI, per germline. This CDR3 is 12 amino acids long. As DNA, the CDR3 is TGTGCCAGCACAGAATCTAACTATGGCTACACCTTC. This gives the protein CASTESNYGYTF.

This clonotype has only a few counts. V and J are TRBV7-9 and TRBJ1-3; D not resolved. The germline V and J ends were trimmed by 5 bases and 0 bases, with 20 bases remaining between them. The CDR3 has 18 residues. CDR1 is SEHNR, CDR2 FQNEAQ, per germline (reference sequence). Here the CDR3 reads CASSPTGPRGLSGNTIYF. In nucleotides, the CDR3 is TGTGCCAGCAGCCCAACGGGTCCCCGGGGTCTCTCTGGAAACACCATATATTTT.

There are a few counts of this clonotype. V and J are TRBV29-1 and TRBJ1-1, with 10 bases matching TRBD1. The length of the CDR3 is 13 residues. After removal of 4 bases from V and 4 bases from J, the junction contained 3 bases not matched to a gene. CDR1 is SQVTM and CDR2 is ANQGSEA in the germline V gene. CDR3 sequence (DNA): TGCAGCGTTGTGGACAGGGGGGCCACTGAAGCTTTCTTT. Amino acid sequence: CSVVDRGATEAFF.

The chain recombines TRBV11-2 with TRBJ2-1; TRBD2 aligns across 8 bases. V dropped 5 bases and J dropped 10; count of bases not matched to a gene: 19. Germline V gene sequence: CDR1 SGHAT, CDR2 FQNNGV. The CDR3 is 17 amino acids. DNA for the CDR3: TGTGCCAGCAGCCCGCACCGGGCGGGAGGTCTCCTTAACGAGCAGTTCTTC. It specifies CASSPHRAGGLLNEQFF.

This clonotype was counted at least ten times. V and J are TRBV12-3 or TRBV12-4 and TRBJ2-7; possibly TRBD1 or TRBD2 for D (6 bases each). This CDR3 spans 13 amino acids. The V end lost 9 bases, the J end lost 0 bases, and 12 bases lay between the germline ends. This CDR3 is CASSGAASYEQYF. Here the CDR3 DNA reads TGTGCCAGTTCGGGGGCGGCCTCCTACGAGCAGTACTTC.

The chain combines TRBV6-2 or TRBV6-3 with TRBJ1-2; D remains unclear. The V end lost 0 bases, the J end lost 13 bases, and 9 bases lay between the germline ends. Germline V CDR1 and CDR2: MNHEY, SVGEGT. This CDR3 region has 11 residues. Here the CDR3 reads CASSYSERCTF. The CDR3 DNA reads TGTGCCAGCAGTTACTCGGAAAGGTGCACCTTC.

This clonotype was counted at least ten times. The genes are TRBV5-4 and TRBJ1-1, with D perhaps matching TRBD1 (6 bases). The V and J ends lost 1 base and 3 bases respectively, with 13 bases between them. The CDR3 is 15 amino acids. Germline assignment: CDR1 SGHNT and CDR2 YYREEE (reference sequence). The CDR3 bases are TGTGCCAGCAGCTTGTTACAGGGAGGGGACACTGAAGCTTTCTTT. This gives the protein CASSLLQGGDTEAFF. Supplemented by reference TRBV5-4 and TRBJ1-1, the full variable domain reads ETGVTQSPTHLIKTRGQQVTLRCSSQSGHNTVSWYQQALGQGPQFIFQYYREEENGRGNFPPRFSGLQFPNYSSELNVNALELDDSALYLCASSLLQGGDTEAFFGQGTRLTVV.

This clonotype has only one observation. The gene calls are TRBV23-1 and TRBJ2-2; the match to TRBD1 covers 9 bases. TRBV23-1 is reported as an ORF; its role is uncertain. V shed 4 bases and J 1 base; nucleotides not matched to a gene: 4. This CDR3 is 16 amino acids long. Written as DNA, the CDR3 is TGCGCCAGCAGTCTACCGGGACAGGGGAACACCGGGGAGCTGTTTTTT. It specifies CASSLPGQGNTGELFF.

This clonotype has a handful of counts. The genes are TRBV7-2 and TRBJ2-5; tentative D call: TRBD2 (7 bases). V lost 6 bases, J lost 6 bases, and 17 bases lay in between. The CDR3 runs to 14 residues. Germline V gives CDR1 SGHTA, CDR2 FQGNSA. CDR3 region: CASRGGEGVKTQYF. In DNA form, the CDR3 reads TGTGCCAGCAGGGGGGGGGAGGGGGTAAAGACCCAGTACTTC.

This clonotype was seen more than once but under ten times. The chain employs TRBV6-2 or TRBV6-3 and TRBJ2-7; D unclear. The V end lost 0 bases, the J end lost 2 bases, and 8 bases lay between the germline ends. The germline CDR1 and CDR2 sequences are MNHEY and SVGEGT. The CDR3 totals 14 residues. CDR3 coding DNA: TGTGCCAGCAGTTACTCGAGGATCGCCTACGAGCAGTACTTC. This sequence encodes CASSYSRIAYEQYF.

This clonotype has more than one count but fewer than ten. The V and J genes are TRBV29-1 and TRBJ1-2, with D tentatively TRBD1 (6 bases). This CDR3 has 14 amino acids. V lost 5 bases and J lost 4, with 17 bases in between. The germline V gene encodes CDR1 SQVTM and CDR2 ANQGSEA. The CDR3 region is CSVSSRGRGYGYTF. As DNA, the CDR3 is TGCAGCGTTTCAAGTCGTGGCAGGGGCTATGGCTACACCTTC.

This clonotype came up a few times. The chain carries TRBV29-1 and TRBJ2-7, with a possible D match to TRBD2 (6 bases). V lost 5 bases to trimming and J lost 2 bases, with 10 bases between them. The CDR3 spans 12 residues. The germline CDR1 and CDR2 sequences are SQVTM and ANQGSEA. The CDR3 loop reads CSVWDFTYEQYF. CDR3 DNA sequence: TGCAGCGTTTGGGACTTCACCTACGAGCAGTACTTC.

J is TRBJ2-7 and V is TRBV2; weak D call: TRBD1 (6 bases). This CDR3 spans 12 amino acids. Germline lookup yields CDR1 SNHLY and CDR2 FYNNEI. V shed 7 bases and J shed 5 bases, with 12 bases lying between them. The CDR3: CASTPRDNEQYF. Written as DNA, the CDR3 is TGTGCCAGCACTCCCAGGGACAACGAGCAGTACTTC.

This clonotype was found many times. The genes are TRBV7-9 and TRBJ2-5, with D possibly matching TRBD1 (6 bases). The CDR3 totals 15 residues. CDR1 is SEHNR, CDR2 FQNEAQ, per germline (reference sequence). V dropped 3 bases and J dropped 5 bases, with 16 bases sitting between them. CDR3 sequence reads: CASSFRTGSSETQYF. The CDR3 DNA sequence: TGTGCCAGCAGCTTCAGAACAGGGAGTAGCGAGACCCAGTACTTC. The whole variable domain, filled in from reference TRBV7-9 and TRBJ2-5, reads DTGVSQNPRHKITKRGQNVTFRCDPISEHNRLYWYRQTLGQGPEFLTYFQNEAQLEKSRLLSDRFSAERPKGSFSTLEIQRTEQGDSAMYLCASSFRTGSSETQYFGPGTRLLVL.